This T cell receptor (beta chain) was observed in a study of OX40 agonist ivuxolimab in advanced cancers. Overall study context: Partial responses occurred in three patients (one hepatocellular carcinoma, two cutaneous melanoma). Study-level findings and limits: CD4+ and CD8+ blood T cells expanded clonally by week 6 at 0.1 to 3.0 mg/kg. Compared with others, partial responders at 0.1-3.0 mg/kg displayed clonal expansion among the lowest.

Between the trimmed V and J ends, which lost 4 bases and 0 bases, there was a span of 13 bases. Germline assignment: CDR1 SGHNT and CDR2 YYREEE (reference sequence). CDR3 length: 15 residues. TCRdb's copy holds only in-frame clones and misses some; the assay was immunoSEQ multiplex PCR. Among around 150,000 clones listed, 94% were seen once. Details on this clone: Its antigen is still unknown.

The origin of this receptor is an adult with an advanced solid tumor such as melanoma, head and neck, liver or kidney cancer. The material was CD4+ or CD8+ T cells sorted from blood, obtained in a trial of the OX40 agonist ivuxolimab. The V and J genes are TRBV5-4 and TRBJ1-1, with D possibly TRBD1 on 5 matching bases. The CDR3 spells CASSLLGHLNTEAFF. In DNA form, the CDR3 reads TGTGCCAGCAGCCTACTAGGACACTTGAACACTGAAGCTTTCTTT.